This T cell receptor beta chain was retrieved from a study of blood T cells in healthy people across ages. Study findings and constraints: Because donor CMV status was unknown, expanded clonotype changes were possibly confounded.

The CDR3 consists of 14 residues. CDR1 LGHDT and CDR2 YNNKEL come from the germline V gene (reference sequence). The J segment lost 7 bases and the V segment lost 7 bases, leaving 7 bases of the junction unmatched. Points on this clonotype: Its antigen remains unknown.

A second PCR of about 7 to 12 cycles used a sample-barcoded 5' primer and a J-beta primer mix. TCRdb reprocessed the 5' RACE reads with MiXCR, giving one entry per CDR3 protein. The table has some 900,000 distinct CDR3 sequences, around 48% seen once; the top ten hold around 15%. The V call is TRBV3-1, the J call TRBJ1-4; 9 nucleotides line up with TRBD1. Source material: blood. The sequence derives from a young man in good health. The CDR3 coding sequence is TGTGCCAGCACCCGGACAGGGGAGGGTGAAAAACTGTTTTTT. It is translated as CASTRTGEGEKLFF.